These 4 T cell receptor beta chains were sequenced from one sample in a study of cytomegalovirus exposure and HLA in healthy donors. Both 60 Vbeta primers and 13 Jbeta primers went into the PCR. TCRdb's table, derived via immunoSEQ multiplex PCR, lists solely in-frame clones and lacks some. The repertoire consists of some 160,000 clones, with about 80% occurring once and the leading ten covering under 0.75%. The specimen sequenced was PBMCs. The receptor set was obtained from a woman aged 40 to 50 in good health and CMV-seronegative.

The rearrangement links TRBV5-5 to TRBJ2-3, with unresolved D. CDR1 and CDR2 (germline): SGHKS, YYEKEE (reference sequence). The CDR3 loop spans 12 amino acids. Trimming cost V 3 bases and J 1 base, with 3 bases left between them. The DNA of the CDR3 is TGTGCCAGCAGCTCTCGCACAGATACGCAGTATTTT. It yields the protein CASSSRTDTQYF.

The CDR3 sequence is CASSQVRSGGYDGYTF. CDR3 nucleotide sequence: TGTGCCAGCAGCCAAGTTCGGAGTGGAGGGTATGACGGCTACACCTTC. The chain links TRBV14 to TRBJ1-2, with D uncertain. V was clipped by 1 base and J by 8 bases, with 20 bases between them. The CDR3 runs 16 residues. CDR1 and CDR2 (germline): SGHDN, FVKESK.

This clone showed up just a few times. This chain connects TRBV30 to TRBJ1-3; no clear D gene. Trimming removed 2 bases from V and 0 bases from J, with 5 bases in between. The CDR3 loop spans 13 amino acids. Per the germline V gene, CDR1 is GTSNPN and CDR2 is SVGIG (reference sequence). The DNA for the CDR3 is TGTGCCTGGAGTACTTACTCTGGAAACACCATATATTTT. Translation: CAWSTYSGNTIYF.

The CDR3 coding sequence is TGTGCCAGCAGCGCTACCGGGACTAGCCACTACGAGCAGTACTTC. As protein: CASSATGTSHYEQYF. This chain links TRBV13 with TRBJ2-7, with 9 nucleotides matching TRBD2. CDR1 is PRHDT and CDR2 is FYEKMQ in the germline V gene (reference sequence). The CDR3 is 15 residues long. Losses at the gene ends were 5 bases for V and 3 bases for J; bases not matched to a gene: 8.